The clone carrying this T cell receptor beta chain was observed a few times. This sample is part of a study of cytomegalovirus exposure and HLA in healthy donors. Germline assignment: CDR1 ENHRY and CDR2 SYGVKD. V shed 8 bases and J shed 3 bases, with 18 bases lying between them. This CDR3 is 15 amino acids long. Researchers ran the PCR with 60 Vbeta and 13 Jbeta primers. Method: immunoSEQ multiplex PCR; TCRdb's copy keeps in-frame clones and lacks some. The table lists over 45,000 clones, 78% of them singletons. Source material: PBMCs. The source is a female donor in good health and CMV-seronegative. The chain couples TRBV10-3 to TRBJ2-3, with a tentative D call TRBD2 (6 bases). Written as DNA, the CDR3 is TGTGCCATCTCCCCCTTCCCGGGAGCAACAGATACGCAGTATTTT. Translation gives CAISPFPGATDTQYF.